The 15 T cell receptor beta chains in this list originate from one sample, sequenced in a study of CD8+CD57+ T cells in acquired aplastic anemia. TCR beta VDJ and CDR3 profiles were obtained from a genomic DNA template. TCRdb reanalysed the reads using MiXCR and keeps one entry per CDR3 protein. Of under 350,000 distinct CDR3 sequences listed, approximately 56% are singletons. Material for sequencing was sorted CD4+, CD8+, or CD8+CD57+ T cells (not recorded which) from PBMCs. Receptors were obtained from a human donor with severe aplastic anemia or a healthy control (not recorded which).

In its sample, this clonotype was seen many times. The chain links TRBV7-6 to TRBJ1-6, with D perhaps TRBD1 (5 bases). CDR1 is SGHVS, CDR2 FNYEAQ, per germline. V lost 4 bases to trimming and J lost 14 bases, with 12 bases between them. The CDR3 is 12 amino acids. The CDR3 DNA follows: TGTGCCAGCAGCTCGGGTCGGGGGACCCTCCACTTT. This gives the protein CASSSGRGTLHF.

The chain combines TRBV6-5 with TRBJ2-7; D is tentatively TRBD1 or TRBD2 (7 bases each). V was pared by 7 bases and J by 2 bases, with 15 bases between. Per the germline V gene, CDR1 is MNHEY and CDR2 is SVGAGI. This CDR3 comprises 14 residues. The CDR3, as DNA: TGTGCCAGCATCTCACCAGGGGGGGCCTACGAGCAGTACTTC. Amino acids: CASISPGGAYEQYF.

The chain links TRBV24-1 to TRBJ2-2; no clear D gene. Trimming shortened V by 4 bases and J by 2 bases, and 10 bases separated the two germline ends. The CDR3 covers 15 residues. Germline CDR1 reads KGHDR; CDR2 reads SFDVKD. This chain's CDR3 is CATSESGPNTGELFF. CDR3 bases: TGTGCCACCAGTGAGTCCGGCCCTAACACCGGGGAGCTGTTTTTT.

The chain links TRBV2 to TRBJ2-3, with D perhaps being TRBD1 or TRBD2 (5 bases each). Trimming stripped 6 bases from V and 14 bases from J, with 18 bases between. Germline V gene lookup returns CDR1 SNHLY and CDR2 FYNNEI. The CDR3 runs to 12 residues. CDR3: CASSRDLQTVYF. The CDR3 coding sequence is TGTGCCAGCAGCCGGGACCTCCAGACTGTGTATTTT.

DNA of the CDR3: TGCAGTGCTAGAGAAGCGGGAGGCGGTACAGATACGCAGTATTTT. This encodes CSAREAGGGTDTQYF. This chain connects TRBV20-1 to TRBJ2-3; 9 bases are a match to TRBD2. Germline lookup yields CDR1 DFQATT and CDR2 SNEGSKA (reference sequence). This CDR3 region has 15 residues. V trimming: 0 bases; J trimming: 3 bases; junction bases outside the gene matches: 4.

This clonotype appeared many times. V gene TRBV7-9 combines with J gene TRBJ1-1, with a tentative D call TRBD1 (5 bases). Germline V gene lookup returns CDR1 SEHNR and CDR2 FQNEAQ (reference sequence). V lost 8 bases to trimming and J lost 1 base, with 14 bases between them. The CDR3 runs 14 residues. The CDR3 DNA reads TGTGCCAGCTGTCGGGGGAACGGGAACACTGAAGCTTTCTTT. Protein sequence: CASCRGNGNTEAFF.

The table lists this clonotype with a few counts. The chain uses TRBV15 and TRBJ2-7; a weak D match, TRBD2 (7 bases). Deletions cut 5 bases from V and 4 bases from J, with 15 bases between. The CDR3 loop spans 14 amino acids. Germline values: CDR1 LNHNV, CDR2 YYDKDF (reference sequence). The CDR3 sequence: CATSEGGRGYEQYF. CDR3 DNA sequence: TGTGCCACCAGCGAGGGGGGGCGCGGGTACGAGCAGTACTTC.

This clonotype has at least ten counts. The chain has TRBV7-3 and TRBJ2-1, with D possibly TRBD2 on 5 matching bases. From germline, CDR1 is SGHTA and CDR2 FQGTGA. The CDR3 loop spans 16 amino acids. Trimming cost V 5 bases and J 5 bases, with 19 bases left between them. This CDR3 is CASSPTTLSGDNEQFF. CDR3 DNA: TGTGCCAGCAGCCCGACGACCCTTTCCGGGGACAATGAGCAGTTCTTC. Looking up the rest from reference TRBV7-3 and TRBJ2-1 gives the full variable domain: GAGVSQTPSNKVTEKGKYVELRCDPISGHTALYWYRQSLGQGPEFLIYFQGTGAADDSGLPNDRFFAVRPEGSVSTLKIQRTERGDSAVYLCASSPTTLSGDNEQFFGPGTRLTVL.

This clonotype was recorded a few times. The CDR3 nucleotides read TGTGCCAGCAGTCTGGGACCCTCGGGCGAGCAGTACTTC. This translates into CASSLGPSGEQYF. The chain joins TRBV6-1 to TRBJ2-7; TRBD1 or TRBD2 may be the D gene (5 bases each). The CDR3 runs 13 residues. From germline, CDR1 is MNHNS and CDR2 SASEGT. V was cut by 5 bases and J by 6 bases, with 14 bases left in between.

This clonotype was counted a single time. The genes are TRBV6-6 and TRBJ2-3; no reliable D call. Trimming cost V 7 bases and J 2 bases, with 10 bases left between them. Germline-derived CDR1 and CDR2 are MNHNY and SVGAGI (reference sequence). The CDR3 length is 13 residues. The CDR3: CASKTTTTDTQYF. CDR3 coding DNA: TGTGCCAGCAAGACGACCACCACAGATACGCAGTATTTT.

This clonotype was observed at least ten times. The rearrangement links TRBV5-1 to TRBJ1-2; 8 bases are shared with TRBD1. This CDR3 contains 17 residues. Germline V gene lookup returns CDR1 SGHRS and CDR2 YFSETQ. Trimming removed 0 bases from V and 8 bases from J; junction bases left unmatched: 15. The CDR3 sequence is CASSLDPGGERVRGYTF. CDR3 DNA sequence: TGCGCCAGCAGCTTGGACCCAGGGGGCGAGCGAGTTCGGGGCTACACCTTC.

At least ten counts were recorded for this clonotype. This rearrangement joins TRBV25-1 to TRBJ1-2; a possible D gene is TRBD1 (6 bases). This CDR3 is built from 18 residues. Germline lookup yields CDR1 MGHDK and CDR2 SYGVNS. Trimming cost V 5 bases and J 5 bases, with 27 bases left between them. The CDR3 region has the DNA TGTGCCAGCAGTAAGGGTACTAAACAGGGCGCAAACTTTTATGGCTACACCTTC. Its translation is CASSKGTKQGANFYGYTF.

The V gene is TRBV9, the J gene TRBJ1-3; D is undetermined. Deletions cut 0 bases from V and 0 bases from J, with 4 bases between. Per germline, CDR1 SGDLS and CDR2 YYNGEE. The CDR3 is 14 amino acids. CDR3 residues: CASSVDGSGNTIYF. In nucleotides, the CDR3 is TGTGCCAGCAGCGTAGATGGCTCTGGAAACACCATATATTTT.

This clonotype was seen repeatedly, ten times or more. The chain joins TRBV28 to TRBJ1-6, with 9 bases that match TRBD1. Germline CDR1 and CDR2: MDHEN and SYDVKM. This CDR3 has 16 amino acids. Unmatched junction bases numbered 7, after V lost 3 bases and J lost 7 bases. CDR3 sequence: CASSLQGQGGNSPLHF. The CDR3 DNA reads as TGTGCCAGCAGTTTGCAGGGACAGGGCGGCAATTCACCCCTCCACTTT.

CDR3 sequence: CASSSDNRYYGYTF. The CDR3 DNA reads as TGTGCCAGCAGTTCGGACAACCGGTACTATGGCTACACCTTC. The chain links TRBV6-6 to TRBJ1-2; D might be TRBD1 (5 bases). There are 14 residues in the CDR3. The ends were cut back, 4 bases at V and 3 bases at J, with 12 bases in the middle. Germline loops: CDR1 MNHNY, CDR2 SVGAGI (reference sequence).